These 21 T cell receptor beta chains share one sample of origin, sequenced in a study of identifying expanded T cells in peripheral blood. The method was immunoSEQ multiplex PCR; TCRdb's version includes in-frame clones alone and lacks a portion of them. The table lists around 81,000 clones, about 85% of them singletons, with 4% to 5.5% in the top ten. What was sequenced was blood. The source is a person aged 18 to 70 in good health.

The V and J genes are TRBV19 and TRBJ1-2; possible D gene TRBD1, 6 bases. V was pared by 5 bases and J by 7 bases, with 17 bases between. Per germline, CDR1 LNHDA and CDR2 SQIVND (reference sequence). The CDR3 length is 14 residues. CDR3 region: CASSAFMGGGGYTF. CDR3 DNA sequence: TGTGCCAGTAGTGCCTTCATGGGAGGGGGTGGCTACACCTTC.

The chain recombines TRBV5-1 with TRBJ1-1; a weak D match, TRBD1 (5 bases). Germline V gives CDR1 SGHRS, CDR2 YFSETQ. Trimming removed 0 bases from V and 0 bases from J, with 12 bases in between. The CDR3 runs to 16 residues. CDR3 sequence (DNA): TGCGCCAGCAGCTTGGAGAGGGGCCCCGTGAACACTGAAGCTTTCTTT. Residues: CASSLERGPVNTEAFF.

This chain connects TRBV6-6 to TRBJ2-7, with D perhaps given as TRBD1 or TRBD2 (5 bases each). Germline lookup yields CDR1 MNHNY and CDR2 SVGAGI (reference sequence). The length of the CDR3 is 14 residues. V was clipped by 6 bases and J by 0 bases, with 12 bases between them. The CDR3 loop is CASRWDGSSYEQYF. The CDR3 DNA follows: TGTGCCAGCAGGTGGGACGGAAGCTCCTACGAGCAGTACTTC.

This clone was observed a handful of times. The rearrangement joins TRBV9 to TRBJ1-1; 10 nucleotides line up with TRBD1. From germline, CDR1 is SGDLS and CDR2 YYNGEE. The length of the CDR3 is 14 residues. The junction had 5 bases not matched to a gene; V was cut back by 1 base and J by 8 bases. CDR3 DNA sequence: TGTGCCAGCAGCGTAAGCTGGGGACAGGGGGAAGCTTTCTTT. Translation: CASSVSWGQGEAFF.

This chain uses TRBV11-2 with TRBJ1-4; no firm D call. V dropped 3 bases and J dropped 0 bases, with 5 bases sitting between them. Germline CDR1 reads SGHAT; CDR2 reads FQNNGV. CDR3 length: 14 residues. CDR3 nucleotide sequence: TGTGCCAGCAGCTTCCAAGCAACTAATGAAAAACTGTTTTTT. Its protein product is CASSFQATNEKLFF.

The chain is built from TRBV30 and TRBJ1-5, with a possible D match to TRBD1 (5 bases). Germline V CDR1 and CDR2: GTSNPN, SVGIG (reference sequence). With 5 bases removed from V and 2 bases from J, the gap between germline ends came to 10 bases. The CDR3 loop spans 13 amino acids. The CDR3 sequence is CAWGGTGNQPQHF. CDR3 nucleotides: TGTGCCTGGGGGGGAACAGGCAATCAGCCCCAGCATTTT. Together with reference TRBV30 and TRBJ1-5, the CDR3 gives the full variable domain: SQTIHQWPATLVQPVGSPLSLECTVEGTSNPNLYWYRQAAGRGLQLLFYSVGIGQISSEVPQNLSASRPQDRQFILSSKKLLLSDSGFYLCAWGGTGNQPQHFGDGTRLSIL.

This rearrangement joins TRBV7-3 to TRBJ2-3; TRBD2 matches at 7 bases. The CDR3 totals 14 residues. Trimming cost V 2 bases and J 5 bases; bases outside gene matches: 4. Germline-derived CDR1 and CDR2 are SGHTA and FQGTGA. The CDR3 bases are TGTGCCAGCAGCTTATCGGGACTAATAGATACGCAGTATTTT. It encodes CASSLSGLIDTQYF.

The chain uses TRBV10-3 and TRBJ2-1, with 7 bases that match TRBD2. Trimming at V came to 10 bases and at J to 0 bases, leaving 0 bases not matched to a gene. Germline lookup yields CDR1 ENHRY and CDR2 SYGVKD. This CDR3 region has 12 residues. Here the CDR3 reads CASGSSYNEQFF. Here the CDR3 DNA reads TGTGCCAGCGGGAGCTCCTACAATGAGCAGTTCTTC.

This chain uses TRBV4-3 with TRBJ1-6, with D perhaps TRBD1 (6 bases). Per the germline V gene, CDR1 is LGHNA and CDR2 is YSLEER. The CDR3 runs to 14 residues. Trimming left V 5 bases short and J 9 bases short, with 14 bases between. The chain's CDR3 is CASSTQGFGSPLHF. DNA for the CDR3: TGCGCCAGCAGCACCCAGGGGTTCGGTTCACCCCTCCACTTT.

The chain joins TRBV6-7 to TRBJ1-1; D call uncertain. TRBV6-7 is an ORF, and what it does is uncertain. CDR3 size: 18 residues. The V gene lost 0 bases and the J gene lost 4 bases, with 21 bases spanning the gap. DNA for the CDR3: TGTGCCAGCAGTTACTCGATAGTTTCAAGGGAGGTGTGCACTGAAGCTTTCTTT. Its translation is CASSYSIVSREVCTEAFF.

The chain uses TRBV5-4 and TRBJ1-2; TRBD1 might be the D (5 bases). The CDR3 covers 14 residues. Germline V gene sequence: CDR1 SGHNT, CDR2 YYREEE (reference sequence). Between the trimmed V and J ends, which lost 0 bases and 4 bases, there was a span of 10 bases. CDR3 protein: CASSLGQGPYGYTF. The CDR3 bases are TGTGCCAGCAGCTTGGGCCAGGGACCCTATGGCTACACCTTC.

The sample holds a few counts of this clone. J is TRBJ1-5 and V is TRBV10-3; 10 bases match TRBD1. The CDR3 spans 17 residues. V trimming: 3 bases; J trimming: 2 bases; junction bases outside the gene matches: 7. Germline V lookup: CDR1 ENHRY, CDR2 SYGVKD. The CDR3 spells CAISDWDRGMGNQPQHF. For the CDR3, the DNA is TGTGCCATCAGTGACTGGGACAGGGGAATGGGCAATCAGCCCCAGCATTTT.

In DNA form, the CDR3 reads TGTGCCTGGTCGAACCCCCGGGACAGGGTCACCTACGAGCAGTACTTC. Translated: CAWSNPRDRVTYEQYF. This chain uses TRBV30 with TRBJ2-7; 9 nucleotides line up with TRBD1. Germline V CDR1 and CDR2: GTSNPN, SVGIG (reference sequence). This CDR3 contains 16 residues. V trimming: 5 bases; J trimming: 2 bases; junction bases outside the gene matches: 13.

V gene TRBV5-5 combines with J gene TRBJ2-7, with TRBD1 matching over 9 bases. V was clipped by 2 bases and J by 2 bases; unmatched bases: 5. The CDR3 has 15 residues. Germline assignment: CDR1 SGHKS and CDR2 YYEKEE (reference sequence). The CDR3 loop reads CASSFLRDRAYEQYF. Here the CDR3 DNA reads TGTGCCAGCAGCTTTCTCCGGGACAGGGCCTACGAGCAGTACTTC.

This chain links TRBV2 with TRBJ2-7, with TRBD1 matching 8 bases. Germline values: CDR1 SNHLY, CDR2 FYNNEI. The CDR3 runs 15 residues. V shed 3 bases and J 4 bases; nucleotides not matched to a gene: 8. DNA of the CDR3: TGTGCCAGCAGTGATGGGACAGGCAGAACGTACGAGCAGTACTTC. This encodes CASSDGTGRTYEQYF.

The genes are TRBV30 and TRBJ1-5, with a weak D call TRBD1 (6 bases). The CDR3 sequence is 14 residues long. CDR1 is GTSNPN and CDR2 is SVGIG in the germline V gene (reference sequence). V was trimmed by 2 bases and J by 3 bases, leaving 11 bases between them. This CDR3 is CAWSPTGFNQPQHF. As DNA, the CDR3 is TGTGCCTGGAGTCCGACAGGTTTCAATCAGCCCCAGCATTTT.

The V call is TRBV19, the J call TRBJ2-3; D remains unclear. This CDR3 is 12 amino acids long. Trimming stripped 0 bases from V and 4 bases from J, with 2 bases between. Germline CDR1 and CDR2: LNHDA and SQIVND (reference sequence). The DNA of the CDR3 is TGTGCCAGTAGTATAGAGGCAGATACGCAGTATTTT. Translating it yields CASSIEADTQYF.

This rearrangement joins TRBV7-6 to TRBJ2-5; possibly TRBD1 for D (5 bases). CDR3 length: 14 amino acids. V was shortened by 2 bases and J by 5 bases, with 12 bases between the two germline ends. CDR1 SGHVS and CDR2 FNYEAQ come from the germline V gene. The CDR3 loop reads CASSLNTGRETQYF. CDR3 bases: TGTGCCAGCAGCTTAAATACAGGTCGGGAGACCCAGTACTTC.

The CDR3 region has the DNA TGCGCCAGCAGCCCTGGACTAGCGGGCACAGATACGCAGTATTTT. It specifies CASSPGLAGTDTQYF. The chain joins TRBV4-1 to TRBJ2-3; TRBD2 aligns across 10 bases. CDR1 and CDR2 (germline): MGHRA, YSYEKL. This CDR3 has 15 residues. J lost 1 base, V lost 4 bases, and 2 bases had no gene match.

V gene TRBV5-5 combines with J gene TRBJ2-7; 7 bases fit TRBD2. The V gene end was trimmed by 5 bases and the J gene end by 4 bases; junction bases not matched to a gene: 6. CDR3 size: 13 residues. Germline loops: CDR1 SGHKS, CDR2 YYEKEE (reference sequence). DNA of the CDR3: TGTGCCAGCAGGCCGGGAGGAGTGTACGAGCAGTACTTC. It encodes CASRPGGVYEQYF.

The chain joins TRBV10-3 to TRBJ2-7; maybe TRBD1 (5 bases). Germline-derived CDR1 and CDR2 are ENHRY and SYGVKD. Deletions cut 1 base from V and 6 bases from J, with 16 bases between. CDR3 length equals 15 residues. The CDR3 here is CAISEFDSRVSEQYF. CDR3 sequence (DNA): TGTGCCATCAGTGAGTTTGACAGTCGAGTGTCCGAGCAGTACTTC.